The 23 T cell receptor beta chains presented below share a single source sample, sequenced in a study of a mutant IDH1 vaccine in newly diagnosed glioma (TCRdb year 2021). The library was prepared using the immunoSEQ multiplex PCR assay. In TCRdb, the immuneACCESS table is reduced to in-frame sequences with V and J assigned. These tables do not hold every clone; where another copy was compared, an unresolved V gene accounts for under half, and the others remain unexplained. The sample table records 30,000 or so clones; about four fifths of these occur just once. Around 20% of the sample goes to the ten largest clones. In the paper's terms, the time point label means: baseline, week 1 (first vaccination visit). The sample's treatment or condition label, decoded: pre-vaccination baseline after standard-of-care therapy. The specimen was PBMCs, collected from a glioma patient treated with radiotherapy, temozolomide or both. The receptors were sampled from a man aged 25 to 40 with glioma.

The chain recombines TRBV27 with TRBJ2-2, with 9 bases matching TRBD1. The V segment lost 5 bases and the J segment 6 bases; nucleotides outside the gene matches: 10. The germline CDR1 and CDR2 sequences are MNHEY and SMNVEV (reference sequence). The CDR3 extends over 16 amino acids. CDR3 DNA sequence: TGTGCCAGCAGTCCCTCACAGGGGGCGCTTCCCGGGGAGCTGTTTTTT. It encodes CASSPSQGALPGELFF.

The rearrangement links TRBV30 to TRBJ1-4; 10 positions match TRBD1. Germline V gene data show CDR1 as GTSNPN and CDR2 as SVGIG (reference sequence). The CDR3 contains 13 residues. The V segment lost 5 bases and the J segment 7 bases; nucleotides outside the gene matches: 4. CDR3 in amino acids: CAWDRGLSEKLFF. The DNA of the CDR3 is TGTGCCTGGGACAGGGGGCTGAGTGAAAAACTGTTTTTT.

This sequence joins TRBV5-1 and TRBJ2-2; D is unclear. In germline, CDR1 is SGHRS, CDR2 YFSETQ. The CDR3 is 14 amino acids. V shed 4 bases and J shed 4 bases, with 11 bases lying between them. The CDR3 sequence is CASSLKTTTGELFF. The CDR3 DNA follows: TGCGCCAGCAGCCTCAAGACAACCACCGGGGAGCTGTTTTTT.

The CDR3 bases are TGTGCCAGCAGCATTGGGACAGGGGGTGGGTACACCTTC. Translated, it gives CASSIGTGGGYTF. The chain uses TRBV7-6 and TRBJ1-2, with 11 positions matching TRBD1. Germline V gives CDR1 SGHVS, CDR2 FNYEAQ. The ends lost 5 bases at V and 11 bases at J; junction bases unmatched: 7. There are 13 residues in the CDR3.

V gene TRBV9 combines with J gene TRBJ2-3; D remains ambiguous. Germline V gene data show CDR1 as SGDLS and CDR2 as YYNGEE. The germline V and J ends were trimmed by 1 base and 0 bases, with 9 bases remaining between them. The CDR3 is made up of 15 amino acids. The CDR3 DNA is TGTGCCAGCAGCGTATGGGAAGCTAGCACAGATACGCAGTATTTT. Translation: CASSVWEASTDTQYF.

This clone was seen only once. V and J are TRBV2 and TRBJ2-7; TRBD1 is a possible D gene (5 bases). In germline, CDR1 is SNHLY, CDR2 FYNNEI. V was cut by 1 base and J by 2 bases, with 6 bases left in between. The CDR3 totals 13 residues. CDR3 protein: CASSEGRAYEQYF. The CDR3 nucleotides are TGTGCCAGCAGTGAAGGCAGGGCCTACGAGCAGTACTTC.

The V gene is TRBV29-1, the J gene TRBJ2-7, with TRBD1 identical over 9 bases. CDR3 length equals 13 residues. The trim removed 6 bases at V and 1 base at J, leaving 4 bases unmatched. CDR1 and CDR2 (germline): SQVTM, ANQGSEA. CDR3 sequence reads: CSVRDRDSYEQYF. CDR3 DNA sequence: TGCAGCGTGCGGGACAGGGATTCCTACGAGCAGTACTTC.

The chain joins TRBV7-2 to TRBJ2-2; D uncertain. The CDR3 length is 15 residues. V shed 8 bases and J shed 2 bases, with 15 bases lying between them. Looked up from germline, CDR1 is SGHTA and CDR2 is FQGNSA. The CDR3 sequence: CASAVGAYNTGELFF. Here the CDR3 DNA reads TGTGCCAGCGCTGTAGGAGCGTACAACACCGGGGAGCTGTTTTTT.

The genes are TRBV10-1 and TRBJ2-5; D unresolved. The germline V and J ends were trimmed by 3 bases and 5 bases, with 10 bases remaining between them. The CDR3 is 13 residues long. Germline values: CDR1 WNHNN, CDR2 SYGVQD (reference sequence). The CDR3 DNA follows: TGCGCCAGCAGTGACGGCCATATCGAGACCCAGTACTTC. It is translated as CASSDGHIETQYF.

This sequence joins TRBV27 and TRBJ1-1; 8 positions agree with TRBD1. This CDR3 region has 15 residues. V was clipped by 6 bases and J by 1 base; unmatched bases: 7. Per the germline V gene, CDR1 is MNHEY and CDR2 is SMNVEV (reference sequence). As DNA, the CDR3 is TGTGCCAGCAGCCCCCGGACAGGGTGGAACACTGAAGCTTTCTTT. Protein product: CASSPRTGWNTEAFF.

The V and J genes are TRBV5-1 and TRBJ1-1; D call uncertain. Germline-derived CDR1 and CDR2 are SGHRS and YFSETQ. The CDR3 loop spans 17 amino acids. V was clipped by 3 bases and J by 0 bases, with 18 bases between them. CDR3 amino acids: CASSSTTNSLVNTEAFF. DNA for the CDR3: TGCGCCAGCAGCTCGACGACGAACAGCTTAGTGAACACTGAAGCTTTCTTT.

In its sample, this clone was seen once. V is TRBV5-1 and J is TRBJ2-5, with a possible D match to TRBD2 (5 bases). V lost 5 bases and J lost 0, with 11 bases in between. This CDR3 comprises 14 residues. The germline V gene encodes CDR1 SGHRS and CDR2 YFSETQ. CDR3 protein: CASRTGRNQETQYF. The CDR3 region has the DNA TGCGCCAGCAGGACGGGGAGAAACCAAGAGACCCAGTACTTC.

The CDR3 reads CASSRGQPNTEAFF. CDR3 in DNA: TGTGCCAGTAGCCGAGGACAGCCGAACACTGAAGCTTTCTTT. The rearrangement links TRBV19 to TRBJ1-1; a possible D gene is TRBD1 (6 bases). The V end lost 6 bases, the J end lost 1 base, and 12 bases lay between the germline ends. This CDR3 is built from 14 residues. Germline V gene data show CDR1 as LNHDA and CDR2 as SQIVND (reference sequence).

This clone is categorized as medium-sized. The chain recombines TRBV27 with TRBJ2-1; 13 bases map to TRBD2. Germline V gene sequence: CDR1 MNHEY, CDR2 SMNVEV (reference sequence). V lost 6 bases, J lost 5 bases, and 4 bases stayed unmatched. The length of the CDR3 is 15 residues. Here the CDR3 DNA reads TGTGCCAGCAGGTCACTAGCGGGAGGGGACAATGAGCAGTTCTTC. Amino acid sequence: CASRSLAGGDNEQFF.

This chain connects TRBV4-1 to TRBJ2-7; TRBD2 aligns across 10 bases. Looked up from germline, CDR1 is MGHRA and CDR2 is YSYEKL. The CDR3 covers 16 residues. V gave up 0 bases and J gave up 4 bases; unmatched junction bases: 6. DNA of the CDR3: TGCGCCAGCAGCCAAGACTGGACTAGCGGTGGATACGAGCAGTACTTC. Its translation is CASSQDWTSGGYEQYF.

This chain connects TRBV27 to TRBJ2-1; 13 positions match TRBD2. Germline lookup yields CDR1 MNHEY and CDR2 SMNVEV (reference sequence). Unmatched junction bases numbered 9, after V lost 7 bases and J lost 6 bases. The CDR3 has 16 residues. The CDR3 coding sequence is TGTGCCAGCAACCCGACCCGGACTAGCGGGGGCAATGAGCAGTTCTTC. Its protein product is CASNPTRTSGGNEQFF.

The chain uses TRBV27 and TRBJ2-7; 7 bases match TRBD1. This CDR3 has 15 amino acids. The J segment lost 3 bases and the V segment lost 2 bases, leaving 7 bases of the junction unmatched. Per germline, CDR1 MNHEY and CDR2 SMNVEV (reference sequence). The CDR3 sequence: CASSLRGQNFYEQYF. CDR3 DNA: TGTGCCAGCAGTTTACGGGGACAGAATTTCTACGAGCAGTACTTC.

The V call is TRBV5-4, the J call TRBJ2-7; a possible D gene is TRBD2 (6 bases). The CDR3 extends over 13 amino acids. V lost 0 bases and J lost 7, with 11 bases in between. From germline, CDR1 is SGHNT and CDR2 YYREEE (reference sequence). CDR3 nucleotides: TGTGCCAGCAGCTTGGAAGGACTATCTGAGCAGTACTTC. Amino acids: CASSLEGLSEQYF.

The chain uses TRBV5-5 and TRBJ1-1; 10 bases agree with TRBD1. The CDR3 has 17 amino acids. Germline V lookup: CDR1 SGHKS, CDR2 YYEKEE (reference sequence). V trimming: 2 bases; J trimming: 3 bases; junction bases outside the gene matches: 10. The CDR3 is CASSLRDRGIGDTEAFF. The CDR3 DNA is TGTGCCAGCAGCTTAAGGGACAGGGGCATTGGGGACACTGAAGCTTTCTTT. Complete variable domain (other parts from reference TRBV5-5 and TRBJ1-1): DAGVTQSPTHLIKTRGQQVTLRCSPISGHKSVSWYQQVLGQGPQFIFQYYEKEERGRGNFPDRFSARQFPNYSSELNVNALLLGDSALYLCASSLRDRGIGDTEAFFGQGTRLTVV.

CDR3 sequence reads: CASSLGQGETQYF. The CDR3 DNA reads as TGTGCCAGCAGCTTGGGACAGGGAGAGACCCAGTACTTC. The V gene is TRBV5-6, the J gene TRBJ2-5; 7 nucleotides agree with TRBD1. Germline V gene lookup returns CDR1 SGHDT and CDR2 YYEEEE. J was trimmed by 4 bases and V by 0 bases; bases with no gene match: 0. The CDR3 sequence is 13 residues long.

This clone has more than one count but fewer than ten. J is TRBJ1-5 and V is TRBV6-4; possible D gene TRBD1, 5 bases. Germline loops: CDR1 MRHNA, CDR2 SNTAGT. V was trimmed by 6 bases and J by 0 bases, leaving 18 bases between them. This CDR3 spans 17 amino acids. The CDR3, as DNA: TGTGCCAGCAGCAAAAATGGACAACTTCTTAGCAATCAGCCCCAGCATTTT. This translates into CASSKNGQLLSNQPQHF.

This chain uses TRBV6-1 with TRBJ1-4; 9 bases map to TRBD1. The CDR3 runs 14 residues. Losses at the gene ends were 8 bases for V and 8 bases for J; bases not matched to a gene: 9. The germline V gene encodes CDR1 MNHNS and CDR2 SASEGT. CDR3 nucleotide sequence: TGTGCCAGCCGAGAGACAGGGGGATACGAAAAACTGTTTTTT. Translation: CASRETGGYEKLFF.

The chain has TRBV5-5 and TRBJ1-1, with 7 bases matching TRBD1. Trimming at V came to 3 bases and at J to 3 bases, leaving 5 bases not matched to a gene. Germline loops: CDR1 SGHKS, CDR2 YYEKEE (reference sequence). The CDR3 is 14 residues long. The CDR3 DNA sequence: TGTGCCAGCAGCTCACAGGGGACTTACACTGAAGCTTTCTTT. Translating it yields CASSSQGTYTEAFF.